This TCR beta chain derives from a study of beta chain features in type 1 diabetes (dated by TCRdb to 2016 to 2018). Regarding the complete study: Mean age, gender distribution, total cell number and subset yield did not differ between patients and healthy donors. Across all samples, around 100 million sorted cells were examined, and cell number per subset correlated strongly with RNA yield. The study compared the TCRB repertoires of sorted circulating CD4+ T cell subsets in recently diagnosed type 1 diabetes patients with those in matched healthy donors. Naive and central memory subsets were obtained from all 30 or so donors, but regulatory and stem cell-like memory subsets were isolated from only 8 patients and roughly 8 healthy donors. The investigation overall reported the following: Naive, central memory and regulatory TCRB repertoires appeared to be more similar among patients than among healthy donors. Shorter templates might be favored by PCR, yet because patient and control samples were amplified and corrected together, any such skew would affect both groups equally. Because cDNA was sequenced instead of genomic DNA, activated cells with high expression could be over-represented, although the groups did not differ in activation or CD3 levels. Because small numbers of individuals were included in the HLA sub-analyses, any influence of HLA type on TCRB rearrangement was left unresolved. Type 1 diabetes patients showed a moderate but significant shortening of TCRB CDR3 length in all four CD4+ subsets. At VDJ recombination sites, type 1 diabetes patients had fewer insertions and more deleted nucleotides, which implies abnormalities in thymic rearrangement.

Each donor gave one peripheral blood draw, averaging roughly 120 mL, which was collected into heparinised tubes. Using a panel that included CD45RO, CCR7, CD25, CD127, CD95 and CD27, naive, central memory, regulatory and stem cell-like memory CD4+ T cells were sorted on a BD FACSAria II. Purity was above 95% for every sorted population. PBMCs were isolated immediately by Lymphoprep density gradient centrifugation and stained directly without culture. So that batch effects would be minimized, each experiment stained and sorted samples in pairs, pairing one healthy donor with one patient. The High Capacity cDNA Reverse Transcription Kit was used to reverse transcribe all of the isolated RNA, meaning that expressed TCRB transcripts were what got sequenced. Deep immunoSEQ sequencing was performed on naive, central memory and regulatory T cell samples, with an average of roughly 3.6 million total reads per sample. After sorted cells were lysed in RLT buffer, RNA was extracted with DNase-treated RNeasy Micro or Mini kits, with the choice depending on cell number. To prevent cross-contamination, every cell subset was processed on its own, while patient and healthy donor samples were processed together. TCRB sequences were amplified from cDNA with the immunoSEQ multiplex PCR, producing 87-bp fragments spanning the CDR3 region. Sequencing of the amplicons was performed on the Illumina HiSeq platform. The authors' pipeline ran thus. Synthetic template baselines were used to correct PCR bias computationally, reads within Hamming distance 2 were collapsed, and singletons that could not be merged were discarded. By aligning reads against IMGT, V, D and J genes, CDR3 length, and insertions or deletions at six rearrangement sites were assigned. Within each subset, clonotype counts were normalized to sorted cell number, after which true diversity and Gini coefficients were computed with the tcR R package. The overlap coefficient, calculated on TCRB nucleotide sequences, was used to quantify repertoire sharing. TCRdb carries this immuneACCESS record with in-frame sequences only. Its versions omit some clonotypes, under half of them owing to an unresolved V gene in the studies checked, with the rest unexplained. V, J and clone size were drawn from that table, and D and trimming were deduced from the DNA. This sample lists some 350,000 clones; roughly 9.8% were detected once. Approximately 0.55% of the sample is held by the ten biggest clonotypes.

Points on this clone: The specificity of this receptor is unknown. Base qualities are not at hand, and no much larger clone is one base apart.

The germline V gene (reference sequence) gives CDR1 as GTSNPN and CDR2 as SVGIG. Ends trimmed: V by 8 bases, J by 15 bases; bases unmatched to a gene: 19. The CDR3 measures 14 amino acids from cysteine to phenylalanine. The kept DNA is CDR3 alone, 42 bases in frame from the first base. Specimen: central memory CD4+ T cells from blood. The chain links TRBV30 with TRBJ2-1; the central 10 bases match TRBD2. The TCR comes from a man in his thirties or forties with type 1 diabetes. The CDR3 region has the sequence CASSVLAGVTVMFF. The DNA is as follows: TGTGCCAGTAGTGTTCTAGCGGGAGTAACGGTGATGTTCTTC.